One sample yielded the 24 T cell receptor beta chains listed below, sequenced in a study of spatial heterogeneity in lung cancer. Time point: sample taken at primary tumor resection. Sequencing of whole RNA from tumor, nontumor lung or frozen PBMC involved no sorting. TCRdb ran MiXCR on the 5' RACE reads and lists one entry per CDR3 protein. The sample includes around 4,800 distinct CDR3 sequences, approximately 15% of them seen just once. The sample here was PBMCs, taken at surgery. The source of these receptors is a male donor with early-stage non-small cell lung cancer.

By proportion, this clonotype is medium-sized. The chain combines TRBV12-3 or TRBV12-4 with TRBJ2-4; D is possibly TRBD1 (6 bases). V lost 5 bases to trimming and J lost 0 bases, with 17 bases between them. This CDR3 comprises 17 residues. Here the CDR3 reads CASSDTGIMLAKNIQYF. The CDR3 nucleotides read TGTGCCAGCAGTGACACAGGGATCATGTTAGCCAAAAACATTCAGTACTTC.

This clonotype is deemed medium-sized (0.01 to 0.1%). V usage is TRBV6-6 and J usage is TRBJ1-1; D gene ambiguous. Germline CDR1 and CDR2: MNHNY and SVGAGI (reference sequence). V lost 11 bases, J lost 5 bases, and 18 bases lay in between. There are 13 residues in the CDR3. The CDR3 sequence is CAGLGAGGTEAFF. DNA of the CDR3: TGTGCCGGACTTGGCGCCGGCGGAACTGAAGCTTTCTTT.

Sample share makes this clonotype medium-sized. The chain recombines TRBV24-1 with TRBJ2-3, with D possibly being TRBD1 (6 bases). The V end was cut by 5 bases, the J end by 2 bases, with 13 bases between. The CDR3 has 15 residues. CDR1 and CDR2 from the germline V gene are KGHDR and SFDVKD. The CDR3 sequence is CATSVSGEPTDTQYF. CDR3 nucleotides: TGTGCCACCAGTGTATCAGGGGAACCCACAGATACGCAGTATTTT.

The gene calls are TRBV2 and TRBJ2-2, with 15 bases aligning to TRBD2. There are 15 residues in the CDR3. The ends lost 7 bases at V and 5 bases at J; junction bases unmatched: 2. Germline V lookup: CDR1 SNHLY, CDR2 FYNNEI. The CDR3 nucleotides are TGTGCCAGCACCGGGACTAGCGGGAGGACCGGGGAGCTGTTTTTT. As protein: CASTGTSGRTGELFF.

Judged by abundance, this clonotype is medium-sized. V usage is TRBV9 and J usage is TRBJ2-5; D unclear. The CDR3 is 15 residues long. V gave up 0 bases and J gave up 5 bases, with 14 bases separating them. CDR1 is SGDLS and CDR2 is YYNGEE in the germline V gene. Written as DNA, the CDR3 is TGTGCCAGCAGCGTAGGCTCCCTCCCGGGTGAGACCCAGTACTTC. It yields the protein CASSVGSLPGETQYF. The variable domain in full, completed from reference TRBV9 and TRBJ2-5, reads DSGVTQTPKHLITATGQRVTLRCSPRSGDLSVYWYQQSLDQGLQFLIQYYNGEERAKGNILERFSAQQFPDLHSELNLSSLELGDSALYFCASSVGSLPGETQYFGPGTRLLVL.

In this sample, this clonotype is medium-sized. J is TRBJ1-4 and V is TRBV6-2 or TRBV6-3; TRBD1 matches at 8 bases. V was pared by 8 bases and J by 8 bases, with 10 bases of the junction left unmatched. The CDR3 runs to 14 residues. The germline CDR1 and CDR2 sequences are MNHEY and SVGEGT. CDR3 in amino acids: CASGGQGGKEKLFF. Here the CDR3 DNA reads TGTGCCAGCGGCGGACAGGGAGGGAAAGAAAAACTGTTTTTT.

This clonotype was counted at least ten times. The rearrangement uses TRBV11-2 and TRBJ2-7; D gene uncertain. The germline V gene encodes CDR1 SGHAT and CDR2 FQNNGV. This CDR3 region has 11 residues. Trimming removed 3 bases from V and 3 bases from J, with 3 bases in between. The CDR3 protein is CASSFRYEQYF. In DNA, the CDR3 is TGTGCCAGCAGCTTTCGCTACGAGCAGTACTTC.

The J gene is TRBJ2-3, the V gene TRBV6-1, with TRBD2 as a possible D gene (7 bases). This CDR3 is built from 14 residues. Trimming shortened V by 6 bases and J by 5 bases, and 15 bases separated the two germline ends. Germline-derived CDR1 and CDR2 are MNHNS and SASEGT. The DNA of the CDR3 is TGTGCCAGCAGGATCCCGGGGGGCGGAGATACGCAGTATTTT. It encodes CASRIPGGGDTQYF.

This clonotype is classed as medium-sized. The chain has TRBV7-9 and TRBJ2-1; D ambiguous. Trimming stripped 4 bases from V and 5 bases from J, with 24 bases between. The CDR3 totals 18 residues. Germline CDR1 SEHNR, CDR2 FQNEAQ (reference sequence). CDR3 sequence reads: CASSSPTTGILMNNEQFF. The CDR3 DNA follows: TGTGCCAGCAGCTCGCCCACCACTGGCATCCTAATGAACAATGAGCAGTTCTTC.

This clonotype has at least ten counts. The chain has TRBV9 and TRBJ2-3; 7 bases line up with TRBD1. The junction had 12 bases not matched to a gene; V was cut back by 0 bases and J by 5 bases. Germline CDR1 SGDLS, CDR2 YYNGEE. The CDR3 extends over 17 amino acids. The CDR3 coding sequence is TGTGCCAGCAGCGTAGGTAGCTACGAGGGGGCGGGAGATACGCAGTATTTT. Protein sequence: CASSVGSYEGAGDTQYF.

This clonotype is termed medium-sized. This chain uses TRBV27 with TRBJ2-1; D is possibly TRBD2 (6 bases). The V and J ends lost 0 bases and 7 bases respectively, with 7 bases between them. The germline V gene encodes CDR1 MNHEY and CDR2 SMNVEV (reference sequence). The CDR3 has 13 residues. This chain's CDR3 is CASSLSRGNEQFF. Here the CDR3 DNA reads TGTGCCAGCAGTTTATCGCGGGGAAATGAGCAGTTCTTC.

This clonotype is deemed medium-sized. J is TRBJ1-6 and V is TRBV27; TRBD1 agrees at 7 bases. The CDR3 sequence is 14 residues long. V trimming: 3 bases; J trimming: 6 bases; junction bases outside the gene matches: 2. Germline values: CDR1 MNHEY, CDR2 SMNVEV (reference sequence). In DNA, the CDR3 is TGTGCCAGCAGTTTCCCAGGGGGTAATTCACCCCTCCACTTT. This translates into CASSFPGGNSPLHF.

This clonotype occurred many times. The rearrangement links TRBV29-1 to TRBJ1-3; no definite D call. There are 13 residues in the CDR3. CDR1 SQVTM and CDR2 ANQGSEA come from the germline V gene. Trimming cost V 7 bases and J 3 bases, with 13 bases left between them. The CDR3 nucleotides read TGCAGCGCCCGGACTCGCGGTGGAAACACCATATATTTT. It is translated as CSARTRGGNTIYF. Full variable domain (missing parts from reference TRBV29-1 and TRBJ1-3): SAVISQKPSRDICQRGTSLTIQCQVDSQVTMMFWYRQQPGQSLTLIATANQGSEATYESGFVIDKFPISRPNLTFSTLTVSNMSPEDSSIYLCSARTRGGNTIYFGEGSWLTVV.

A remark on this clonotype: A single base separates this from a much larger clone, so it may be a read error. The rearrangement links TRBV2 to TRBJ2-7; D may be TRBD1 or TRBD2 (5 bases each). Germline V gives CDR1 SNHLY, CDR2 FYNNEI. The CDR3 runs to 15 residues. Written as DNA, the CDR3 is TGTGTCAGCACCGAATCCGGGACCGGAGTCTACGAGCAGTACTTC. As protein: CVSTESGTGVYEQYF. The full variable domain, rest sourced from reference TRBV2 and TRBJ2-7, is EPEVTQTPSHQVTQMGQEVILRCVPISNHLYFYWYRQILGQKVEFLVSFYNNEISEKSEIFDDQFSVERPDGSNFTLKIRSTKLEDSAMYFCVSTESGTGVYEQYFGPGTRLTVT.

In its sample, this clonotype is medium-sized. V gene TRBV5-1 combines with J gene TRBJ2-5, with D perhaps matching TRBD2 (7 bases). The length of the CDR3 is 13 residues. The germline V gene has CDR1 SGHRS and CDR2 YFSETQ. The V and J ends lost 6 bases and 5 bases respectively, with 14 bases between them. CDR3 sequence (DNA): TGCGCCAGCAATCGGGGGGCCTTGGAGACCCAGTACTTC. As protein: CASNRGALETQYF.

This clonotype ranks as medium-sized. The chain uses TRBV7-9 and TRBJ2-5; 8 bases line up with TRBD2. This CDR3 spans 15 amino acids. V was clipped by 1 base and J by 4 bases; unmatched bases: 5. Per germline, CDR1 SEHNR and CDR2 FQNEAQ (reference sequence). The CDR3 coding sequence is TGTGCCAGCAGCTTAGATGGTGGACTAGCAGAGACCCAGTACTTC. Its protein product is CASSLDGGLAETQYF.

This clonotype was observed a handful of times. This chain links TRBV5-1 with TRBJ2-6; either TRBD1 or TRBD2 may supply D (5 bases each). V was cut by 6 bases and J by 1 base, with 8 bases left in between. Germline CDR1 is SGHRS and CDR2 is YFSETQ. This CDR3 contains 14 residues. The CDR3 coding sequence is TGCGCCAGCACTGGGGGATCTGGGGCCAACGTCCTGACTTTC. It is translated as CASTGGSGANVLTF.

Judged by abundance, this clonotype is medium-sized. This chain uses TRBV7-8 with TRBJ1-5, with 8 bases that match TRBD1. Per the germline V gene, CDR1 is SGHVS and CDR2 is FQNEAQ. The CDR3 totals 17 residues. V was clipped by 5 bases and J by 4 bases; unmatched bases: 13. In DNA form, the CDR3 reads TGTGCCAGCAGCCCCCCCCGGCGGACAGGGATTAATCAGCCCCAGCATTTT. This encodes CASSPPRRTGINQPQHF.

Many counts were recorded for this clonotype. The gene calls are TRBV9 and TRBJ2-1; D gene ambiguous. This CDR3 comprises 15 residues. V lost 0 bases and J lost 8, with 15 bases in between. Germline CDR1 reads SGDLS; CDR2 reads YYNGEE. CDR3 in amino acids: CASSVVPVRAYEQFF. The CDR3 DNA reads TGTGCCAGCAGCGTAGTCCCCGTTAGGGCGTATGAGCAGTTCTTC.

By sample fraction, this clonotype is medium-sized. The chain combines TRBV2 with TRBJ2-3; D call uncertain. Germline lookup yields CDR1 SNHLY and CDR2 FYNNEI. Trimming took 2 bases from V and 0 from J, leaving 24 bases between them. This CDR3 has 20 residues. CDR3 region: CASSEWGWRILSTSTDTQYF. The CDR3 region has the DNA TGTGCCAGCAGTGAATGGGGTTGGAGAATTCTCTCTACCAGCACAGATACGCAGTATTTT.

This clonotype qualifies as medium-sized. The chain joins TRBV2 to TRBJ2-3; 11 bases map to TRBD2. This CDR3 has 20 amino acids. The germline CDR1 and CDR2 sequences are SNHLY and FYNNEI. The V and J ends lost 8 bases and 0 bases, in that order; junction bases with no gene match: 19. CDR3 protein: CASWGQPNLGLADSTDTQYF. The CDR3, as DNA: TGTGCCAGCTGGGGGCAACCCAATCTGGGACTAGCGGATAGCACAGATACGCAGTATTTT.

The chain carries TRBV20-1 and TRBJ2-1; possible D gene TRBD2, 6 bases. CDR1 DFQATT and CDR2 SNEGSKA come from the germline V gene (reference sequence). Trimming pared 5 bases from V and 5 bases from J, leaving 13 bases between. CDR3 length: 13 amino acids. The CDR3 DNA sequence: TGCAGTGCTCGGGACTGGCAAAACAATGAGCAGTTCTTC. Protein sequence: CSARDWQNNEQFF.

This clonotype was observed many times. The chain uses TRBV6-5 and TRBJ2-7; D perhaps matches TRBD1 (6 bases). Germline CDR1 and CDR2: MNHEY and SVGAGI. V lost 6 bases and J lost 3, with 9 bases in between. CDR3 size: 12 residues. The CDR3 DNA reads as TGTGCCAGCAGCCAGGACAGCTACGAGCAGTACTTC. Amino acids: CASSQDSYEQYF.

J is TRBJ2-1 and V is TRBV14; 7 bases match TRBD1. J was trimmed by 2 bases and V by 5 bases; bases with no gene match: 6. In germline, CDR1 is SGHDN, CDR2 FVKESK. This CDR3 contains 15 residues. CDR3: CASSFRDSAYNEQFF. The CDR3 bases are TGTGCCAGCAGCTTCCGGGACAGCGCCTACAATGAGCAGTTCTTC.